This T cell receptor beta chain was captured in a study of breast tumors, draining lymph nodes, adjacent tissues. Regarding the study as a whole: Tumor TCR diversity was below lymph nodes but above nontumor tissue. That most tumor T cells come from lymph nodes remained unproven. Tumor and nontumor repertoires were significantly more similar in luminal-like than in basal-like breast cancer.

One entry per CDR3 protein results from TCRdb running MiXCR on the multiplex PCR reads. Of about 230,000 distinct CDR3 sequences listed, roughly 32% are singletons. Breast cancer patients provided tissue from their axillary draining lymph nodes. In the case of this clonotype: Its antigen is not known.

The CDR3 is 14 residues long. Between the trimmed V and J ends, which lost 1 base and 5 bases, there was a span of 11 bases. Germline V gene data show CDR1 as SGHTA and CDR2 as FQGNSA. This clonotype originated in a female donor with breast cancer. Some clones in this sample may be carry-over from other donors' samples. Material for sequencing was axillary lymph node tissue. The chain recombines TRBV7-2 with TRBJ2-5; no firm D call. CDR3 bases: TGTGCCAGCAGCTTAGTACCCGTAACCGAGACCCAGTACTTC. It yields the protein CASSLVPVTETQYF.